This is a list of T cell receptor beta chains from one sample in a study of monozygotic twins with inflammatory bowel disease. TCRdb reprocessed the 5' RACE reads and reports one entry per CDR3 protein, with no DNA. Found here are approximately 340,000 distinct CDR3 sequences; the top ten clones hold approximately 2%. Source material: blood. The source of these receptors is a human donor with ulcerative colitis or Crohn's disease, or a healthy co-twin of an affected twin (not recorded which). Both conserved end residues are part of each CDR3.

TRBJ2-6,TRBV4-3,CASSQRTGGSSGANVLTF
TRBJ2-1,TRBV5-1,CASSFGGHNGNEQFF
TRBJ2-1,TRBV7-2,CASSLEGTTLTNEQFF
TRBJ2-6,TRBV18,CASSPQVSSGANVLTF
TRBJ2-5,TRBV7-2,CASSGNRAFQETQYF
TRBJ2-7,TRBV7-9,CASSSQVGGSYEQYF
TRBJ2-1,TRBV23-1,CASSRPGRLYNEQFF
TRBJ2-2,TRBV6-5,CASSYQATGELFF
TRBJ1-6,TRBV7-9,CASSFESSYNSPLHF
TRBJ1-2,TRBV30,CALDRTGPGYTF
TRBJ2-1,TRBV5-1,CASSRIPSQPTSYNEQFF
TRBJ1-2,TRBV5-4,CASSLGRGPYGYTF
TRBJ1-2,TRBV15,CATSREGALGGYTF
TRBJ2-7,TRBV28,CASSLGTDEQYF
TRBJ1-5,TRBV5-1,CASSHRDRGSSLSNQPQHF
TRBJ2-7,TRBV3-1,CASSQDLGTSRRYF
TRBJ2-1,TRBV12-3/TRBV12-4,CASSRTQGNEQFF
TRBJ2-2,TRBV29-1,CSVGEAGELFF
TRBJ1-1,TRBV12-3/TRBV12-4,CASSPTPNAKAFF
TRBJ2-4,TRBV5-1,CASSHSTGLGNIQYF
TRBJ2-3,TRBV7-9,CASSPRGLAGEGDTQYF
TRBJ1-1,TRBV6-6,CASRRTGDAFF
TRBJ1-1,TRBV28,CASSLQGKNTEAFF
TRBJ2-7,TRBV6-2/TRBV6-3,CASNTETYEQYF
TRBJ1-6,TRBV27,CASGHRTDNSPLHF
TRBJ1-1,TRBV6-5,CPSSWPPETEAFF